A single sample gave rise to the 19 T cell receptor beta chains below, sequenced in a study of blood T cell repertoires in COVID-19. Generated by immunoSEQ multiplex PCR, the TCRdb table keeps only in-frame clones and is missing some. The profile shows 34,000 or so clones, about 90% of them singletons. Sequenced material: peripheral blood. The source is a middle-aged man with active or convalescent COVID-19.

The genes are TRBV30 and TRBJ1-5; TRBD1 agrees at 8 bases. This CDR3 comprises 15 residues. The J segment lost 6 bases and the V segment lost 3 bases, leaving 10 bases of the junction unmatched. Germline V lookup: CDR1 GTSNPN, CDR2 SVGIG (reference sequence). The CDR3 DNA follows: TGTGCCTGGAGCCGTGACAGGGGTTCCCGTCAGCCCCAGCATTTT. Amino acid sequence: CAWSRDRGSRQPQHF.

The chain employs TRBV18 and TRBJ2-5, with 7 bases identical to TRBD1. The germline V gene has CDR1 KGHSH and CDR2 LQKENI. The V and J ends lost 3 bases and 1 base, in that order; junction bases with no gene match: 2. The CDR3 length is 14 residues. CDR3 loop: CASSPGTAQETQYF. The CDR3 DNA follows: TGTGCCAGCTCACCTGGGACAGCCCAAGAGACCCAGTACTTC.

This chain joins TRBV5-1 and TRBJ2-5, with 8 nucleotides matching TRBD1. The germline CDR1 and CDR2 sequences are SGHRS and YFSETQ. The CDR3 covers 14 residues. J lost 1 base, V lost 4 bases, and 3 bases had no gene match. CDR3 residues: CASSHGTGQETQYF. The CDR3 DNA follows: TGCGCCAGCAGCCACGGGACAGGCCAAGAGACCCAGTACTTC.

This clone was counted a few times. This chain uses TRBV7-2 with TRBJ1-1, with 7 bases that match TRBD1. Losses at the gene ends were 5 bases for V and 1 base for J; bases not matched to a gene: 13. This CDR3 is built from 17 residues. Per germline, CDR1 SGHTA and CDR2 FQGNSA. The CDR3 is CASSPWDSSVKNTEAFF. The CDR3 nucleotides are TGTGCCAGCAGCCCCTGGGACAGCTCCGTTAAGAACACTGAAGCTTTCTTT.

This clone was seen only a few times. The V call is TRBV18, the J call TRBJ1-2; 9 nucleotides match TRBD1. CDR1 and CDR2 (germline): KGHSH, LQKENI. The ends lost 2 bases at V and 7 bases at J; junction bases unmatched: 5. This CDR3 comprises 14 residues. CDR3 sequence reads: CASSPEGQGSGYTF. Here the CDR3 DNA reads TGTGCCAGCTCACCAGAGGGACAGGGAAGTGGCTACACCTTC.

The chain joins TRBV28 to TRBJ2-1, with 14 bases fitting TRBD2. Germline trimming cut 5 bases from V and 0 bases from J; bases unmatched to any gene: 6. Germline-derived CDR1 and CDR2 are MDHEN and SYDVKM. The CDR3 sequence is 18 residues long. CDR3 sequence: CASSTRTSGGSSYNEQFF. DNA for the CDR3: TGTGCCAGCAGTACCCGGACTAGCGGGGGGAGCTCCTACAATGAGCAGTTCTTC.

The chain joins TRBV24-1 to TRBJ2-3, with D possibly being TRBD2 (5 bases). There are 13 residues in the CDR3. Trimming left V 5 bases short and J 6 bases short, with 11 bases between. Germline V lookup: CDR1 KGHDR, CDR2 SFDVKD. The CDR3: CATSAPGLDTQYF. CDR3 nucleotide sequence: TGTGCCACCAGTGCCCCCGGACTGGATACGCAGTATTTT.

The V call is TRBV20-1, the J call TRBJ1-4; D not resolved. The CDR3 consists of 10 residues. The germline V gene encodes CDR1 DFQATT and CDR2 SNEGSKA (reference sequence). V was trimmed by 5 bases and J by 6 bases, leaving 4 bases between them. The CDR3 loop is CSAGHEKLFF. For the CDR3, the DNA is TGCAGTGCTGGCCATGAAAAACTGTTTTTT.

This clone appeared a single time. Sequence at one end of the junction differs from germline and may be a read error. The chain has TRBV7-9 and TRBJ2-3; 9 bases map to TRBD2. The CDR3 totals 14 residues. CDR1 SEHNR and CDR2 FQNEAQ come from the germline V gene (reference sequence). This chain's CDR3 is CASNLAGVIDTQYF. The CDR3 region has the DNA TGTGCCAGCAACTTAGCGGGAGTGATAGATACGCAGTATTTT.

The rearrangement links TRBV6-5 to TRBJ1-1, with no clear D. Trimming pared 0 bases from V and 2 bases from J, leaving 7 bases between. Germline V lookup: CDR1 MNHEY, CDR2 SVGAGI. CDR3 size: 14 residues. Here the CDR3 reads CASSYSSVNTEAFF. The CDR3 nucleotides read TGTGCCAGCAGTTACTCTTCAGTAAACACTGAAGCTTTCTTT.

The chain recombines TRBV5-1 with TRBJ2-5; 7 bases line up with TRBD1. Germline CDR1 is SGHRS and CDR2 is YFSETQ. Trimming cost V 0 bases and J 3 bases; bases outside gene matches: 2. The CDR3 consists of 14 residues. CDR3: CASSLAGTEETQYF. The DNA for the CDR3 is TGCGCCAGCAGCTTGGCCGGGACAGAAGAGACCCAGTACTTC. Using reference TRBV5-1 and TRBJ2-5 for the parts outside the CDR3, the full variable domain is KAGVTQTPRYLIKTRGQQVTLSCSPISGHRSVSWYQQTPGQGLQFLFEYFSETQRNKGNFPGRFSGRQFSNSRSEMNVSTLELGDSALYLCASSLAGTEETQYFGPGTRLLVL.

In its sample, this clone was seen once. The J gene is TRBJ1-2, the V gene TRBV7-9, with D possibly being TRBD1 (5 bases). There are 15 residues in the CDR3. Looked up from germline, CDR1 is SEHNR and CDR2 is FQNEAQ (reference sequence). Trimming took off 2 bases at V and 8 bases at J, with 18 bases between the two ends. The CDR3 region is CASSLIEVGQAGYTF. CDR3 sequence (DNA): TGTGCCAGCAGCTTAATCGAGGTAGGACAAGCCGGCTACACCTTC.

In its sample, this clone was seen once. DNA of the CDR3: TGTGCCAGCAGCGTAGCTCCGGACAACGCCTACGAGCAGTACTTC. Translated: CASSVAPDNAYEQYF. V gene TRBV9 combines with J gene TRBJ2-7; perhaps TRBD1 as D (5 bases). Germline lookup yields CDR1 SGDLS and CDR2 YYNGEE. The CDR3 contains 15 residues. V was clipped by 0 bases and J by 2 bases, with 12 bases between them.

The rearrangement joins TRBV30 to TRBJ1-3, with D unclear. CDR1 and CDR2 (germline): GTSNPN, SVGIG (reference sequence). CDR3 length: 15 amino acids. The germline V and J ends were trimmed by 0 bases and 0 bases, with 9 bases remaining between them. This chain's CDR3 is CAWSVRLLSGNTIYF. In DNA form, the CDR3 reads TGTGCCTGGAGTGTACGTCTACTCTCTGGAAACACCATATATTTT.

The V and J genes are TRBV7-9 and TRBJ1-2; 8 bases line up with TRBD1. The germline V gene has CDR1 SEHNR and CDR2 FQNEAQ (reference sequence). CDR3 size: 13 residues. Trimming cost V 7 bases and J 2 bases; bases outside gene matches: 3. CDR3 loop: CASTTGGNYGYTF. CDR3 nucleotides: TGTGCCAGCACCACAGGGGGGAACTATGGCTACACCTTC.

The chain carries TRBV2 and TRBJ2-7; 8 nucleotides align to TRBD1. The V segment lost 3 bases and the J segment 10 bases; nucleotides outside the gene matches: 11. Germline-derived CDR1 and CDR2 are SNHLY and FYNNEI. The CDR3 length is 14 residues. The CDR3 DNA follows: TGTGCCAGCAGTGACCCGGACAGGGTAGGCGAACAGTACTTC. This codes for CASSDPDRVGEQYF.

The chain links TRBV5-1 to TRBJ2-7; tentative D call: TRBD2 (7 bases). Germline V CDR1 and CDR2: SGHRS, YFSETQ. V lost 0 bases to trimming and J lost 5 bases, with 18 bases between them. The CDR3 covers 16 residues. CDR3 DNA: TGCGCCAGCAGCTTGGGATGGGGCGGGGGCTCGGACGAGCAGTACTTC. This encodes CASSLGWGGGSDEQYF.

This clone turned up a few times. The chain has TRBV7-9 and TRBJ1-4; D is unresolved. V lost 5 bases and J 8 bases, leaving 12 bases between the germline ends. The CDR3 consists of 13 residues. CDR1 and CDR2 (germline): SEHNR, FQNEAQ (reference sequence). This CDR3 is CASSQRAGEKLFF. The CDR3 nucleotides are TGTGCCAGCAGCCAAAGGGCGGGGGAAAAACTGTTTTTT.

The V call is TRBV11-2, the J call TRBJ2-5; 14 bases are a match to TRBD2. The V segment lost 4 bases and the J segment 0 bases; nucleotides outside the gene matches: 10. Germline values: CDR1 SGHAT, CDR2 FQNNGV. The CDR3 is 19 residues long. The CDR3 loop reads CASSSGTSGSGWYQETQYF. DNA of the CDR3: TGTGCCAGCAGCTCCGGGACTAGCGGGAGTGGGTGGTACCAAGAGACCCAGTACTTC.